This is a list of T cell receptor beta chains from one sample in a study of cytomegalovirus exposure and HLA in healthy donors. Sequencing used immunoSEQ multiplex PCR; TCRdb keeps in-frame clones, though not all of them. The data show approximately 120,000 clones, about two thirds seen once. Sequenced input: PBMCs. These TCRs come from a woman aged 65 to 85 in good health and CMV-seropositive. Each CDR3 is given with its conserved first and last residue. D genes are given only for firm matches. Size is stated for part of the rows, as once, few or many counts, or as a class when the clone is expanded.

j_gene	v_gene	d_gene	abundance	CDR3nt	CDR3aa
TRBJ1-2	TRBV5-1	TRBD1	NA	TGCGCCAGCAGCTTAACTACCGGGACAGCTGTCTATGGCTACACCTTC	CASSLTTGTAVYGYTF
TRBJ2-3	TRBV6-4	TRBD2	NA	TGTGCCAGCTCTTTTCTAGCGGGGGGCCCTAGAGATACGCAGTATTTT	CASSFLAGGPRDTQYF
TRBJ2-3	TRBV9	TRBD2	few	TGTGCCAGCAGCGTAGCCCTAGCGGGGGTAACAGATACGCAGTATTTT	CASSVALAGVTDTQYF
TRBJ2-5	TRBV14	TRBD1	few	TGTGCCAGCAGCCAAGATCCGGGACAGGGAGAGACCCAGTACTTC	CASSQDPGQGETQYF
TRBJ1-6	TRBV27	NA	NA	TGTGCCAGCAAAGCCCGCCTGGGGAGGGTCGGTTCACCCCTCCACTTT	CASKARLGRVGSPLHF
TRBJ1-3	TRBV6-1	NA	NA	TGTGCCAGCAGTGTAGCCGGGTTTGGAAACACCATATATTTT	CASSVAGFGNTIYF
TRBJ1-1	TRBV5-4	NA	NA	TGTGCCAGCAGCTTGACAGTGGGCACTGAAGCTTTCTTT	CASSLTVGTEAFF
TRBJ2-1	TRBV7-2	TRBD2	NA	TGTGCCAGCAGCTTAAGCGGGGGGGCTCTCAATGAGCAGTTCTTC	CASSLSGGALNEQFF
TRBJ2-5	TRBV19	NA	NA	TGTGCCAGTAGTACTACTGCGGGGGCTACCTGGGAGACCCAGTACTTC	CASSTTAGATWETQYF
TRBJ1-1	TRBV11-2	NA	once	TGTGCCAGCAGCTTCCGTGGGGGGGCTGCCACTGAAGCTTTCTTT	CASSFRGGAATEAFF
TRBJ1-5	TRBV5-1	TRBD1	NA	TGCGCCAGCAGCTTATCCACAGGGGCTCAGCAGCCCCAGCATTTT	CASSLSTGAQQPQHF
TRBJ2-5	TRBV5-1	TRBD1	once	TGCGCCAGCAGCTTGGTTGGGACAGGGTCCGGAGAGACCCAGTACTTC	CASSLVGTGSGETQYF
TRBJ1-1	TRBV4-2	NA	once	TGTGCCAGCAGCCCCACCCAGACAGATAACACTGAAGCTTTCTTT	CASSPTQTDNTEAFF